The T cell receptor beta chain under discussion was sequenced for a study of blood T cell repertoires in COVID-19. For the study at large: The United States, Italy and Spain provided the acute and convalescent COVID-19 samples. Sources were T cells, B-cell-depleted T cells, or PBMCs; the material itself was cDNA or gDNA.

Generated by immunoSEQ multiplex PCR, the TCRdb table keeps only in-frame clones and is missing some. The sample records 50,000 to 65,000 clones, around 93% being singletons. The J segment lost 1 base and the V segment lost 0 bases, leaving 4 bases of the junction unmatched. Germline V gives CDR1 SGDLS, CDR2 YYNGEE. There are 17 residues in the CDR3. This TCR derives from a woman aged 60-75 years with active or convalescent COVID-19. Sequencing was carried out using peripheral blood. The genes are TRBV9 and TRBJ2-3; the match to TRBD2 covers 11 bases. Written as DNA, the CDR3 is TGTGCCAGCAGCGTAGGCCCGGGACTAGCGGGCACAGATACGCAGTATTTT. It codes for CASSVGPGLAGTDTQYF.